This T cell receptor (beta chain) was captured by sequencing in a study of T cell responses to AZD1222 COVID-19 vaccine. General study points: Unmutated regions of variants are reportedly targeted by nearly half of spike-specific TCRs. Sampling captured repertoires only after the peak T cell response. A rise in Spike-specific TCR breadth and depth followed two AZD1222 doses.

Profiling relied on immunoSEQ multiplex PCR, and the TCRdb table lists in-frame clones only, not all of them. The table shows about 180,000 clones, with approximately 86% occurring only once. Germline lookup yields CDR1 MNHEY and CDR2 SVGAGI. Trimming removed 4 bases at V and 5 bases at J, with 17 bases between. The CDR3 contains 15 residues. This clone was counted between two and nine times. No antigen is known for it. V gene TRBV6-5 combines with J gene TRBJ1-2; no firm D call. The sequence derives from an adult in good health. Sequenced material: peripheral blood, taken on day 0 of AZD1222 vaccination. The CDR3 is CASSSPSIGKYGYTF. The CDR3, as DNA: TGTGCCAGCAGTTCCCCCTCAATCGGGAAGTATGGCTACACCTTC.